One and the same sample provided the 21 T cell receptor beta chains below, sequenced in a study of cytomegalovirus exposure and HLA in healthy donors. Primers included in the PCR were 60 Vbeta and 13 Jbeta primers. The repertoire was sequenced with immunoSEQ multiplex PCR; TCRdb's copy has only in-frame clones and lacks some. The sample lists about 180,000 clones; roughly 87% were seen once. The sequenced sample consisted of PBMCs. Receptors originate from a man in his forties in good health and CMV-seronegative.

This chain uses TRBV11-2 with TRBJ2-3; 10 bases agree with TRBD1. This CDR3 has 16 amino acids. Trimming removed 6 bases from V and 1 base from J; junction bases left unmatched: 7. Germline values: CDR1 SGHAT, CDR2 FQNNGV. This CDR3 reads CASSQHGTGGTDTQYF. The CDR3 DNA sequence: TGTGCCAGCAGTCAACATGGGACAGGGGGCACAGATACGCAGTATTTT.

The rearrangement joins TRBV7-2 to TRBJ2-2, with TRBD2 matching over 12 bases. The CDR3 is 17 amino acids. Per germline, CDR1 SGHTA and CDR2 FQGNSA. Losses at the gene ends were 3 bases for V and 6 bases for J; bases not matched to a gene: 8. Written as DNA, the CDR3 is TGTGCCAGCAGCTTTACTGGACTAGCGGGGAAAGCCGGGGAGCTGTTTTTT. Its protein product is CASSFTGLAGKAGELFF.

The rearrangement joins TRBV5-6 to TRBJ2-1; D is uncertain. The germline V gene encodes CDR1 SGHDT and CDR2 YYEEEE. The CDR3 contains 14 residues. The V end lost 2 bases, the J end lost 0 bases, and 6 bases lay between the germline ends. CDR3 nucleotide sequence: TGTGCCAGCAGCTTTACGGGCTCCTACAATGAGCAGTTCTTC. Translation gives CASSFTGSYNEQFF.

The rearrangement links TRBV15 to TRBJ2-7, with D possibly matching TRBD1 (6 bases). The CDR3 is 15 residues long. CDR1 and CDR2 from the germline V gene are LNHNV and YYDKDF (reference sequence). Trimming removed 2 bases from V and 3 bases from J, with 14 bases in between. This CDR3 reads CATSRRGRGNYEQYF. The CDR3 region has the DNA TGTGCCACCAGCAGAAGGGGCAGGGGTAACTACGAGCAGTACTTC.

This clone was recorded once. The chain recombines TRBV5-1 with TRBJ1-1; 9 bases line up with TRBD1. V dropped 4 bases and J dropped 0; count of bases not matched to a gene: 7. The germline V gene encodes CDR1 SGHRS and CDR2 YFSETQ. The CDR3 is 16 amino acids. This CDR3 is CASSPGQGPLNTEAFF. The CDR3 DNA reads TGCGCCAGCAGCCCTGGACAGGGGCCGCTGAACACTGAAGCTTTCTTT.

This chain connects TRBV4-3 to TRBJ1-5; 9 positions agree with TRBD1. V trimming: 6 bases; J trimming: 4 bases; junction bases outside the gene matches: 4. CDR3 length: 14 residues. Germline values: CDR1 LGHNA, CDR2 YSLEER. The chain's CDR3 is CASSRDRANQPQHF. The DNA for the CDR3 is TGCGCCAGCAGTCGGGACAGGGCGAATCAGCCCCAGCATTTT.

V gene TRBV19 combines with J gene TRBJ2-4; 9 bases are a match to TRBD1. The CDR3 sequence is 15 residues long. The germline CDR1 and CDR2 sequences are LNHDA and SQIVND (reference sequence). Trimming took 6 bases from V and 3 from J; bases not matched to a gene: 6. The CDR3 reads CASRGPTGGKNIQYF. CDR3 DNA sequence: TGTGCCAGTAGGGGTCCGACAGGGGGCAAAAACATTCAGTACTTC.

The rearrangement uses TRBV6-4 and TRBJ2-6; D unclear. The CDR3 has 15 residues. Per the germline V gene, CDR1 is MRHNA and CDR2 is SNTAGT. V shed 2 bases and J shed 0 bases, with 5 bases lying between them. The CDR3 sequence: CASSDISSGANVLTF. CDR3 DNA: TGTGCCAGCAGTGACATCTCCTCTGGGGCCAACGTCCTGACTTTC.

J is TRBJ2-7 and V is TRBV21-1; no DNA check was done on the table's D call, TRBD1. TRBV21-1 is tagged as a pseudogene. The CDR3 sequence is 16 residues long. CDR3 in DNA: TGTGCCAGCAGCCGAATCCAGGGGAAGTTCTCCTACGAGCAGTACTTC. This codes for CASSRIQGKFSYEQYF.

The rearrangement uses TRBV29-1 and TRBJ1-2, with D possibly TRBD1 on 6 matching bases. Germline V gene sequence: CDR1 SQVTM, CDR2 ANQGSEA. The CDR3 is made up of 11 amino acids. The V and J ends lost 6 bases and 6 bases respectively, with 11 bases between them. DNA for the CDR3: TGCAGCGTCCGGTCAGGGGATGGCTACACCTTC. Its protein is CSVRSGDGYTF.

This clone is a singleton in its sample. This chain connects TRBV30 to TRBJ1-2; 7 bases map to TRBD1. The CDR3 runs to 15 residues. V gave up 6 bases and J gave up 0 bases; unmatched junction bases: 10. CDR1 and CDR2 from the germline V gene are GTSNPN and SVGIG (reference sequence). The CDR3 DNA follows: TGTGCCTGCCCAGAGGGACAGACGTCTAACTATGGCTACACCTTC. Protein: CACPEGQTSNYGYTF. Looking up the rest from reference TRBV30 and TRBJ1-2 gives the full variable domain: SQTIHQWPATLVQPVGSPLSLECTVEGTSNPNLYWYRQAAGRGLQLLFYSVGIGQISSEVPQNLSASRPQDRQFILSSKKLLLSDSGFYLCACPEGQTSNYGYTFGSGTRLTVV.

V and J are TRBV15 and TRBJ1-1; D is perhaps TRBD1 (5 bases). The CDR3 length is 15 residues. V lost 6 bases and J 8 bases, leaving 22 bases between the germline ends. The V gene's germline CDR1 is LNHNV and CDR2 YYDKDF (reference sequence). The CDR3 reads CATRRGGYNELEAFF. The CDR3 DNA follows: TGTGCCACCAGGCGGGGGGGATACAATGAGCTCGAAGCTTTCTTT. Together with reference TRBV15 and TRBJ1-1, the CDR3 gives the full variable domain: DAMVIQNPRYQVTQFGKPVTLSCSQTLNHNVMYWYQQKSSQAPKLLFHYYDKDFNNEADTPDNFQSRRPNTSFCFLDIRSPGLGDTAMYLCATRRGGYNELEAFFGQGTRLTVV.

The chain carries TRBV5-5 and TRBJ2-7; TRBD2 agrees at 11 bases. Germline assignment: CDR1 SGHKS and CDR2 YYEKEE (reference sequence). V was clipped by 4 bases and J by 0 bases; unmatched bases: 6. The CDR3 is made up of 16 amino acids. The CDR3 DNA is TGTGCCAGCAGCCCCCGGACTAGCGGGCCCTCCTACGAGCAGTACTTC. Translating gives CASSPRTSGPSYEQYF.

CDR3 nucleotide sequence: TGTGCCAGCAGCCCTGCGGACAGGGCCTACGAGCAGTACTTC. Its protein product is CASSPADRAYEQYF. The chain joins TRBV7-2 to TRBJ2-7; 8 bases match TRBD1. CDR1 is SGHTA, CDR2 FQGNSA, per germline. This CDR3 has 14 residues. V trimming: 5 bases; J trimming: 2 bases; junction bases outside the gene matches: 5.

This chain joins TRBV7-3 and TRBJ1-1; D is uncertain. CDR1 and CDR2 (germline): SGHTA, FQGTGA. The CDR3 runs 14 residues. V lost 1 base and J lost 1, with 7 bases in between. The CDR3 here is CASSLNPGNTEAFF. CDR3 nucleotide sequence: TGTGCCAGCAGCTTAAATCCAGGGAACACTGAAGCTTTCTTT.

The gene calls are TRBV27 and TRBJ1-3, with TRBD1 matching over 12 bases. The trim removed 3 bases at V and 8 bases at J, leaving 2 bases unmatched. Germline loops: CDR1 MNHEY, CDR2 SMNVEV (reference sequence). The CDR3 length is 14 residues. Written as DNA, the CDR3 is TGTGCCAGCAGTTTGGGACAGGGGGCATACACCATATATTTT. Its protein product is CASSLGQGAYTIYF.

The chain has TRBV7-9 and TRBJ1-2, with D maybe TRBD1 (6 bases). This CDR3 is built from 15 residues. The germline CDR1 and CDR2 sequences are SEHNR and FQNEAQ (reference sequence). Trimming shortened V by 5 bases and J by 8 bases, and 21 bases separated the two germline ends. The CDR3 DNA reads as TGTGCCAGCAGCGCCCGGGTCCGGGGGGCGCAGGGCTACACCTTC. Amino acids: CASSARVRGAQGYTF.

This clone showed up just once. The J gene is TRBJ2-1, the V gene TRBV28, with 8 bases matching TRBD1. V trimming: 1 base; J trimming: 15 bases; junction bases outside the gene matches: 8. The CDR3 contains 13 residues. The germline V gene encodes CDR1 MDHEN and CDR2 SYDVKM. The CDR3 is CASSLYSQGVPFF. The CDR3 bases are TGTGCCAGCAGTTTATACTCACAGGGGGTGCCGTTCTTC.

Regarding this clone: The junction does not match germline at one end; this may be a read error. The rearrangement uses TRBV7-7 and TRBJ2-3; 9 positions match TRBD2. Germline V CDR1 and CDR2: SSHAT, FNYEAQ (reference sequence). This CDR3 comprises 22 residues. The CDR3 protein is CASSLALRTSVLEGSSTDTQYF. In nucleotides, the CDR3 is TGTGCTAGCAGCTTAGCGTTAAGGACTAGCGTTCTTGAAGGTTCTAGCACAGATACGCAGTATTTT.

This clone was seen only a few times. V is TRBV11-3 and J is TRBJ2-7, with TRBD1 matching 9 bases. Germline CDR1 SGHNT, CDR2 YENEEA. V trimming: 1 base; J trimming: 1 base; junction bases outside the gene matches: 2. The CDR3 has 15 residues. In DNA, the CDR3 is TGTGCCAGCAGCTTAGGACAGGGGGTTTCCTACGAGCAGTACTTC. Its translation is CASSLGQGVSYEQYF.

This rearrangement joins TRBV28 to TRBJ2-3; perhaps TRBD2 as D (5 bases). There are 12 residues in the CDR3. CDR1 and CDR2 (germline): MDHEN, SYDVKM. Trimming removed 3 bases at V and 11 bases at J, with 12 bases between. CDR3 coding DNA: TGTGCCAGCAGTTTTCGGGGATTGGTGCAGTATTTT. It yields the protein CASSFRGLVQYF.